This T cell receptor (beta chain) was sequenced in a study of resident and recirculating memory T cells in vitiligo. Study details: Samples were epidermis from two lesional and two nonlesional sites, plus PBMCs.

The germline V gene encodes CDR1 SGHAT and CDR2 FQDESV (reference sequence). The CDR3 extends over 15 amino acids. The trim removed 2 bases at V and 3 bases at J, leaving 1 base unmatched. Clones were read by immunoSEQ multiplex PCR, and TCRdb kept only the in-frame ones, dropping some. The table lists 70,000 to 75,000 clones, 91% of them singletons. Patients had received no treatment within the previous three months. This clonotype was obtained from a male donor with vitiligo. Material: blood. This chain connects TRBV11-1 to TRBJ2-5; 12 nucleotides line up with TRBD2. CDR3 region: CASSLSSGGEETQYF. CDR3 DNA sequence: TGTGCCAGCAGCTTATCTAGCGGGGGGGAAGAGACCCAGTACTTC.